This T cell receptor (beta chain) was obtained from a study of blood T cell repertoires in COVID-19 (dated by TCRdb to 2018 to 2021). For context, the study as a whole: Samples covering the acute and convalescent phases of COVID-19 were provided by collaborators in the United States, Italy and Spain. The prospective study material was composed of cDNA or gDNA derived from T cells, B-cell-depleted T cells, or PBMCs. Subjects who had been exposed to COVID-19, were actively infected with it, or had recovered from it provided the deeply sampled blood TCRbeta repertoires that made up the dataset. The repertoires were made available in a free public database intended to serve as a resource for research on the immune response to SARS-CoV-2. Samples came from the ongoing ImmuneRACE study (first 160 participants) plus 1,254 subjects from 6 global collaborators. Nearly every sample came with metadata listing a de-identified subject ID, COVID-19 status, age in years and sex. Where available, HLA class I and class II types were obtained from metadata supplied by the sample provider rather than from assay-based typing. Overall study outcomes, separate from this receptor: Clinical and demographic metadata were provided uncurated, with the amount varying by source and participant.

Participants in the prospective study were aged roughly 18 to 100 years, lived in 20 to 25 United States geographic areas, and enrolled through a virtual design. In the prospective study, cohorts were assigned on the basis of participant-reported clinical history obtained from a screening survey and a study questionnaire. For ImmuneRACE Cohort 3, a participant was defined as recovered based on two consecutive negative NP/OP PCR tests, clearance by a healthcare professional, or resolution of symptoms. Mobile phlebotomists in the prospective study collected whole blood, serum and a nasopharyngeal or oropharyngeal swab from every participant. Additional blood draws and questionnaires over an approximately 2-month period could optionally be provided by prospective study participants. Before DNA extraction, blood samples from the prospective study were shipped at room temperature or frozen. CDR1 GTSNPN and CDR2 SVGIG were looked up in the germline V gene (reference sequence). V is shortened by 1 base, J by 6 bases, and the region joining them spans 12 bases. The CDR3, from cysteine to phenylalanine, totals 13 residues. Only CDR3 DNA is held: 39 bases, read in frame from base 1.

The immunoSEQ Assay, a bias-controlled multiplex PCR, was used to amplify TCRbeta CDR3 regions from genomic DNA. On the authors' methods: The number of nucleated cells in each sample was estimated from the amplification of reference gene primers within the assay. To quantify the absolute abundance of each unique TCRbeta CDR3 rearrangement, sequence reads were collapsed and filtered. For each sample, productive Simpson clonality was calculated by taking the square root of Simpson's diversity index across productive rearrangements. TCRdb mirrors the immuneACCESS table, restricted to in-frame sequences. Some clones are absent from its copies; in checked studies, under half trace to an unresolved V gene, and the reason for the others is unknown. The V and J calls and clone size come from that table; D and trimming were worked out from the DNA. This sample comprises over 150,000 clones, about 80% of them detected only once. The ten biggest clones cover 7.5% of the sample.

In the case of this clone: Its target antigen remains unknown. No base-level quality is on record; no much larger clone is a single base apart.

The receptor chain draws on TRBV30 and TRBJ1-2; a tentative D match to TRBD1 spans 6 bases. The clonotype originates from a man in his forties who had recovered from COVID-19. Sequencing was carried out using PBMCs or T cells enriched from blood (not recorded which). The DNA is TGTGCCTGGAGTGGAGGGGGATCAAATGGCTACACCTTC. Its translation reads: CAWSGGGSNGYTF.